This entry is about one T cell receptor beta chain. Its cognate antigen is unknown. It is unclear where the CDR3 begins or ends on the DNA, so no DNA is shown, and the CDR3 is as TCRdb lists it. Primers included in the PCR were 60 Vbeta and 13 Jbeta primers. Using immunoSEQ multiplex PCR, the repertoire was profiled, and TCRdb retains in-frame clones only, with some absent. The table shows 70,000 to 90,000 clones, with about 69% occurring only once. This sample is drawn from a study of cytomegalovirus exposure and HLA in healthy donors. Germline CDR1 reads SNHLY; CDR2 reads FYNNEI. The CDR3 contains 16 residues when both ends are counted. Points from the study as a whole: Across all donors, roughly uniform sequencing depth was an assumption of the presence/absence analyses. TCR beta V- and J-gene trimming was later associated with a missense DCLRE1C variant. Reportedly, fewer N-insertions than the roughly 700-donor mean appeared in an Asian-associated ancestry cluster in a later analysis.

This chain joins TRBV2 and TRBJ2-1; TRBD2 is the table's D call, not checked against the DNA. The sequenced sample was PBMCs. This receptor was identified in a man aged 60 to 75 in good health and CMV-seronegative. The CDR3 region is CASSTSRGGFYNEQFF.